The text below deals with one TCR beta chain. These data are taken from a study of control samples from healthy donors and cancer patients. Germline CDR1 is SGHTA and CDR2 is FQGNSA. The CDR3 has 20 residues. Unmatched junction bases numbered 10, after V lost 0 bases and J lost 0 bases. The assay was immunoSEQ multiplex PCR, and TCRdb's table has in-frame clones only and misses some. The table records approximately 110,000 clones, approximately 89% of them present only once. This chain connects TRBV7-2 to TRBJ2-2, with 10 bases identical to TRBD2. This sequence was found in a woman between 18 and 30 years old in good health. The sample was blood. In DNA form, the CDR3 reads TGTGCCAGCAGCTTAGCATCGGGGCTAGCGGGAGTTGCGAACACCGGGGAGCTGTTTTTT. As protein: CASSLASGLAGVANTGELFF.